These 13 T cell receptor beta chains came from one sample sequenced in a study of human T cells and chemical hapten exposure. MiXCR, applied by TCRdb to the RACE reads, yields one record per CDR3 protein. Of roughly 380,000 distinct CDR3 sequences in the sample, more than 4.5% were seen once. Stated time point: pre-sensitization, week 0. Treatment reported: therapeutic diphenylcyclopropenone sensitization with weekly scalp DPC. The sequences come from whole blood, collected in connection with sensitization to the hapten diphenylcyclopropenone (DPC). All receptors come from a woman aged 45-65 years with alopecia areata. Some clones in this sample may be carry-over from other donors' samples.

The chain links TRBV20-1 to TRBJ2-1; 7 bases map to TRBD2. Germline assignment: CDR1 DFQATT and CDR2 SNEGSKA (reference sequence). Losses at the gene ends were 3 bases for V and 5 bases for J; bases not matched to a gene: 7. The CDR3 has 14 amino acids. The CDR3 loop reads CSASLLAAHNEQFF. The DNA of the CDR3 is TGCAGTGCTAGTCTCCTAGCGGCCCACAATGAGCAGTTCTTC.

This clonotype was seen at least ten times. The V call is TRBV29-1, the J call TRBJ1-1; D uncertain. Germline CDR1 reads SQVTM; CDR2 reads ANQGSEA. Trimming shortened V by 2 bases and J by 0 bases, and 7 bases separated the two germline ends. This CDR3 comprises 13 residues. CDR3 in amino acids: CSVEPRVNTEAFF. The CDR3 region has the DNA TGCAGCGTTGAACCACGGGTGAACACTGAAGCTTTCTTT. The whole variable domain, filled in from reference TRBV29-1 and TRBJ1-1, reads SAVISQKPSRDICQRGTSLTIQCQVDSQVTMMFWYRQQPGQSLTLIATANQGSEATYESGFVIDKFPISRPNLTFSTLTVSNMSPEDSSIYLCSVEPRVNTEAFFGQGTRLTVV.

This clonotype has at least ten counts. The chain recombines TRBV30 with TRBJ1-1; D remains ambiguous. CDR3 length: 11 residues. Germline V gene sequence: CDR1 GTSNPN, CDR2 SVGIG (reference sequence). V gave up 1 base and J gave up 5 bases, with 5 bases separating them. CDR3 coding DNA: TGTGCCTGGAGTGCAGAAACTGAAGCTTTCTTT. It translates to CAWSAETEAFF.

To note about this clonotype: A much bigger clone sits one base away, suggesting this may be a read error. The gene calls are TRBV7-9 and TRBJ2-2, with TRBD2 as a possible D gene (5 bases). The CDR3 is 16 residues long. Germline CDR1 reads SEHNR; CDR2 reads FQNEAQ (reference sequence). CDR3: CASSFPHLGNTGELLF. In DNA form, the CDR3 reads TGTGCCAGCAGCTTCCCCCACCTGGGGAACACCGGGGAGCTGTTATTT. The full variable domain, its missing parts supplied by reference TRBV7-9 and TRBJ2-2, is DTGVSQNPRHKITKRGQNVTFRCDPISEHNRLYWYRQTLGQGPEFLTYFQNEAQLEKSRLLSDRFSAERPKGSFSTLEIQRTEQGDSAMYLCASSFPHLGNTGELLFGEGSRLTVL.

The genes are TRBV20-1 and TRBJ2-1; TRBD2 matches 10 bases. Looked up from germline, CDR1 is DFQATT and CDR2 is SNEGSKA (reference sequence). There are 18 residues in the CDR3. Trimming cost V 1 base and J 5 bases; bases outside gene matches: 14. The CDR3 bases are TGCAGTGCTAGAGGTGGAGCGGGGGGGCCTGTCTTCCACAATGAGCAGTTCTTC. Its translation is CSARGGAGGPVFHNEQFF.

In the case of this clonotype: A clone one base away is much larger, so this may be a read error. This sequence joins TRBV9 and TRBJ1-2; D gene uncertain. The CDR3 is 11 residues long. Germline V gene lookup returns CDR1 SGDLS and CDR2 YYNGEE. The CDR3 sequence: CANSAKNGYTF. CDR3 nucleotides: TGTGCCAACAGCGCGAAGAATGGCTACACCTTC.

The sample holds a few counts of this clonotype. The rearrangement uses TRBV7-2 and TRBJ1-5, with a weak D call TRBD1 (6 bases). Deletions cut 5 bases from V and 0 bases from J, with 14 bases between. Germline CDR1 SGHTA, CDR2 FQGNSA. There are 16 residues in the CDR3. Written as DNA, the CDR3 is TGTGCCAGCAGCCCCGACAGGCAGCATAGCAATCAGCCCCAGCATTTT. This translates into CASSPDRQHSNQPQHF.

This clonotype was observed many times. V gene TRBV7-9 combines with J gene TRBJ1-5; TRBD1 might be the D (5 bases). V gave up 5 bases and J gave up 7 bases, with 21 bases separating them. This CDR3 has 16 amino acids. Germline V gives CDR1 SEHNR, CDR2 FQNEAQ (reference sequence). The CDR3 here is CASSAATGAIRQPQHF. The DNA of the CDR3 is TGTGCCAGCAGCGCCGCCACAGGAGCCATCCGCCAGCCCCAGCATTTT.

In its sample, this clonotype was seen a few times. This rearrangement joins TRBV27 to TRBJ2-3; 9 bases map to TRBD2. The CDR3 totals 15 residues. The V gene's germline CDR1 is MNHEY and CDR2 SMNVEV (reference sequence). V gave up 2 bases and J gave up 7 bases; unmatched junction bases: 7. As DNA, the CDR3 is TGTGCCAGCAGTTTAGCGGGAGGGCCCGAGAATACGCAGTATTTT. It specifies CASSLAGGPENTQYF.

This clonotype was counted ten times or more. The CDR3 nucleotides read TGCGCCAGCAGAGTTCCGGGGGCCTCCTACAATGAGCAGTTCTTC. Its translation: CASRVPGASYNEQFF. The chain couples TRBV5-1 to TRBJ2-1; D may match TRBD1 or TRBD2 (6 bases each). V dropped 5 bases and J dropped 0 bases, with 12 bases sitting between them. The length of the CDR3 is 15 residues. Germline assignment: CDR1 SGHRS and CDR2 YFSETQ.

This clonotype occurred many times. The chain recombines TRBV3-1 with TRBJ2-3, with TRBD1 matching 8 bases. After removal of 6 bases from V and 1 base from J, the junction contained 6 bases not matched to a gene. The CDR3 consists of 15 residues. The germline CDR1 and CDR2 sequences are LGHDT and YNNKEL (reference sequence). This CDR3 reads CASRVGQGGTDTQYF. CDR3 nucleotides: TGTGCCAGCAGGGTAGGACAGGGTGGCACAGATACGCAGTATTTT.

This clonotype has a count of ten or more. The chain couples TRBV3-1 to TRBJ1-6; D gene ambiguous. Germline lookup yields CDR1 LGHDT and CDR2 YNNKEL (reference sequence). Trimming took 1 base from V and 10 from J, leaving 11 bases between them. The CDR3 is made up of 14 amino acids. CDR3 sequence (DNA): TGTGCCAGCAGCCAAGTGGGTCCCACGTCACCCCTCCACTTT. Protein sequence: CASSQVGPTSPLHF.

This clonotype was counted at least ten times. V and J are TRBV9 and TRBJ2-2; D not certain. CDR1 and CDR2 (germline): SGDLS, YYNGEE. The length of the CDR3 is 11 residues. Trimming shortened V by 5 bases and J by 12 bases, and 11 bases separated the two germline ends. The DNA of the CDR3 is TGTGCCAGCAGTTCCATAGGGCAGCTGTTTTTT. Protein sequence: CASSSIGQLFF.